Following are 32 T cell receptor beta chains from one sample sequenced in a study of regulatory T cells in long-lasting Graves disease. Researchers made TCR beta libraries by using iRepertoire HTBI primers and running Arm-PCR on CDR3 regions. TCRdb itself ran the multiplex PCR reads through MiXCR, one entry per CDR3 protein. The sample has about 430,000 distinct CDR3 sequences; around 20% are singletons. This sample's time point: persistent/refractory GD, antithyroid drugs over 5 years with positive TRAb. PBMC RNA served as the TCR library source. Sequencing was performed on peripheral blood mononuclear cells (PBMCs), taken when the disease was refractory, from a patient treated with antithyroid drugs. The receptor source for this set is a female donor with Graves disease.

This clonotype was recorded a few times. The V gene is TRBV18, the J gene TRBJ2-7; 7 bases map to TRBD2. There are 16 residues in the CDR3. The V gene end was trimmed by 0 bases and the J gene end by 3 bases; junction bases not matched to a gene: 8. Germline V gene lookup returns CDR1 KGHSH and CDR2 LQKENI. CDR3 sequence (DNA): TGTGCCAGCTCACCACCCGGCGCGGGAGTTTACTACGAGCAGTACTTC. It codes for CASSPPGAGVYYEQYF.

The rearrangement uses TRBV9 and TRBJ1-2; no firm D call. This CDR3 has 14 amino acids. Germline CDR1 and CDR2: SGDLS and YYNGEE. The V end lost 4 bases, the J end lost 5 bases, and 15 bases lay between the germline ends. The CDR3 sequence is CASSSSIPLYGYTF. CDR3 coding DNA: TGTGCCAGCAGCAGTAGCATTCCGCTTTATGGCTACACCTTC.

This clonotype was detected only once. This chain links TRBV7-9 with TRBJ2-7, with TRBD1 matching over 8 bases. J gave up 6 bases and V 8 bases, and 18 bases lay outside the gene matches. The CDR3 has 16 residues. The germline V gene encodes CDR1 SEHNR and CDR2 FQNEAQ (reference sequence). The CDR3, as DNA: TGTGCCAGCGGCTACAATCCCACAGGGGGGATTAGCGAGCAGTACTTC. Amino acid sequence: CASGYNPTGGISEQYF.

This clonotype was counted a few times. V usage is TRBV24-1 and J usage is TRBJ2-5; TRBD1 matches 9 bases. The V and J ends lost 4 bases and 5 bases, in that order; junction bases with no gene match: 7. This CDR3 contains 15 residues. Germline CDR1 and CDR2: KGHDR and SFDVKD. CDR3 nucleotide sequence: TGTGCCACCAGTGAATTACAGGGGGCGCGGGAGACCCAGTACTTC. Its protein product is CATSELQGARETQYF.

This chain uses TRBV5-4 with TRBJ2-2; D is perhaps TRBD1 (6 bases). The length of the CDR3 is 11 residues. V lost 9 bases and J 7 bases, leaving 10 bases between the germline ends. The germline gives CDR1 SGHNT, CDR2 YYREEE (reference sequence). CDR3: CATKGVGELFF. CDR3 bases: TGTGCCACCAAGGGGGTCGGGGAGCTGTTTTTT.

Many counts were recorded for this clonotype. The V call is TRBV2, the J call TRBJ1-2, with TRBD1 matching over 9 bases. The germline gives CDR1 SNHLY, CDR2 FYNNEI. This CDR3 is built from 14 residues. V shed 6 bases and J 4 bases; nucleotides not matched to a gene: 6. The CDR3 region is CASRQGAILYGYTF. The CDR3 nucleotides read TGTGCCAGCAGACAGGGGGCGATCCTCTATGGCTACACCTTC.

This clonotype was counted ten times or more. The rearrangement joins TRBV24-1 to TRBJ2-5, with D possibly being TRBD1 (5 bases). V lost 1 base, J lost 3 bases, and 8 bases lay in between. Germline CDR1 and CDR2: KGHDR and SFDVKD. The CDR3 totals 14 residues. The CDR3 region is CATSDFSREETQYF. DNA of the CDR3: TGTGCCACCAGTGATTTTAGCAGGGAAGAGACCCAGTACTTC.

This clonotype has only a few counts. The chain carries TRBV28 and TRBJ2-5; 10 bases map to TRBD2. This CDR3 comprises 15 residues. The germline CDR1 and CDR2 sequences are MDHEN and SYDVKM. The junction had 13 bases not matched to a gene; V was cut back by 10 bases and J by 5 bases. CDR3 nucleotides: TGTGCCACCGGGGCGGGACTAGCGTTAGGCGAGACCCAGTACTTC. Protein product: CATGAGLALGETQYF.

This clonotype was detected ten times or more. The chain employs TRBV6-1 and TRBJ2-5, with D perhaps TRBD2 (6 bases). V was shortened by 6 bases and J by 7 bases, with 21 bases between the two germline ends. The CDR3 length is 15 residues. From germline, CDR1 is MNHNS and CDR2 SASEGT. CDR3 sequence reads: CASSSYNGREVTQYF. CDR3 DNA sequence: TGTGCCAGCAGCAGTTACAATGGCAGGGAGGTGACCCAGTACTTC.

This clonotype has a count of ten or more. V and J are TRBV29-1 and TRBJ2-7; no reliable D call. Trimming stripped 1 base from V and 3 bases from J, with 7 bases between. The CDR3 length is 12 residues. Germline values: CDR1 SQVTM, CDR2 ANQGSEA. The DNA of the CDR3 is TGCAGCGTTGAAGGGCAGCACTACGAGCAGTACTTC. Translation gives CSVEGQHYEQYF.

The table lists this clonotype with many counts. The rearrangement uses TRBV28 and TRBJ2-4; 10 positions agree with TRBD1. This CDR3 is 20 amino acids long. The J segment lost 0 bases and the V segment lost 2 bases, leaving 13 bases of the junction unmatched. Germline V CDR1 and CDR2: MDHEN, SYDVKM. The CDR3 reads CASSLRPGQGIRLAKNIQYF. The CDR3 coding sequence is TGTGCCAGCAGTTTACGGCCGGGACAGGGGATCAGATTAGCCAAAAACATTCAGTACTTC. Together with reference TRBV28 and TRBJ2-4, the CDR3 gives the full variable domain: DVKVTQSSRYLVKRTGEKVFLECVQDMDHENMFWYRQDPGLGLRLIYFSYDVKMKEKGDIPEGYSVSREKKERFSLILESASTNQTSMYLCASSLRPGQGIRLAKNIQYFGAGTRLSVL.

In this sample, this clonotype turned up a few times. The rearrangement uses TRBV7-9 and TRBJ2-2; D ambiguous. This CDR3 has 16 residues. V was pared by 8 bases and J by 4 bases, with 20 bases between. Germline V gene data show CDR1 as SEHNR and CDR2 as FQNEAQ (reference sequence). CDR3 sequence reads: CASSSTAHGGTGELFF. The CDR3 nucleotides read TGTGCCAGCTCTTCAACGGCTCACGGTGGCACCGGGGAGCTGTTTTTT.

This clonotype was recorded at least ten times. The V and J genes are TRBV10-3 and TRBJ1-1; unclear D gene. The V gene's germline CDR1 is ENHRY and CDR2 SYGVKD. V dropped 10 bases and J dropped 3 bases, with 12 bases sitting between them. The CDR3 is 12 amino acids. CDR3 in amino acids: CATGNWDTEAFF. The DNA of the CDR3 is TGTGCCACCGGAAACTGGGACACTGAAGCTTTCTTT.

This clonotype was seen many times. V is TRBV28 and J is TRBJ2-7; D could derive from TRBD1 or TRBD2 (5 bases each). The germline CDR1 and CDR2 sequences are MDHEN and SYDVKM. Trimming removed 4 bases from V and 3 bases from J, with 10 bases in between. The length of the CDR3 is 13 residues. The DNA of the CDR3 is TGTGCCAGCAGTTCCGAGAGGGGCTACGAGCAGTACTTC. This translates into CASSSERGYEQYF.

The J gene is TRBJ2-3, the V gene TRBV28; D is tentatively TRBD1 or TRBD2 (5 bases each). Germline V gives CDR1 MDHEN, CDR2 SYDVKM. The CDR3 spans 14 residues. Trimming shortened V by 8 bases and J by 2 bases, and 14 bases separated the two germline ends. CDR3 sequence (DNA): TGTGCCAGCGGACTGGGGCGGGTCACAGATACGCAGTATTTT. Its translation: CASGLGRVTDTQYF.

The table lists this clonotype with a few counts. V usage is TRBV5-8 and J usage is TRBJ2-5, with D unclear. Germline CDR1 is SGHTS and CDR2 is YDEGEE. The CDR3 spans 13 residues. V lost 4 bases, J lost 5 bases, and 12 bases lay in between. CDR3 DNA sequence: TGTGCCAGCAGCCAGACAAGCTTGGAGACCCAGTACTTC. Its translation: CASSQTSLETQYF.

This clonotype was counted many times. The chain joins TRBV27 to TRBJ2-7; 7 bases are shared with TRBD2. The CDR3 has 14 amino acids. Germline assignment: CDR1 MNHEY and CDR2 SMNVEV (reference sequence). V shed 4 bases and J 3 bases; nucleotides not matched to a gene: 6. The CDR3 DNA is TGTGCCAGCAGTTCCTCGACTAGCCTCTACGAGCAGTACTTC. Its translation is CASSSSTSLYEQYF.

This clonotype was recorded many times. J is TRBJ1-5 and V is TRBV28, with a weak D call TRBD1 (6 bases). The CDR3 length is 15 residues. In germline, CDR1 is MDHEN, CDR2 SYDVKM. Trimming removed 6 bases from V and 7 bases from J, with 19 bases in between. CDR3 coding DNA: TGTGCCAGCAGGTACTCGACGGCAGGGGTCCAGCCCCAGCATTTT. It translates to CASRYSTAGVQPQHF. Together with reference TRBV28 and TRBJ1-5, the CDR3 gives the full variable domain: DVKVTQSSRYLVKRTGEKVFLECVQDMDHENMFWYRQDPGLGLRLIYFSYDVKMKEKGDIPEGYSVSREKKERFSLILESASTNQTSMYLCASRYSTAGVQPQHFGDGTRLSIL.

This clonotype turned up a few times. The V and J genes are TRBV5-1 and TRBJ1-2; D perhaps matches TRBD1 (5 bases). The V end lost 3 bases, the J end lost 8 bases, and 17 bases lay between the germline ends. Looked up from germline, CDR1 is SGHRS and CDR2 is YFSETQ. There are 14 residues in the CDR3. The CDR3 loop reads CASSSLVTGGGYTF. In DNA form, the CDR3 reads TGCGCCAGCAGCTCACTAGTCACAGGTGGAGGCTACACCTTC.

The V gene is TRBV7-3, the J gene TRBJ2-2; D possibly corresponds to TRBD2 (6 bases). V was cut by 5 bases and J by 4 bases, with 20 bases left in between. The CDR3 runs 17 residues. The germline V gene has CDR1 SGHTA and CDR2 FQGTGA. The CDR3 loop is CASSQFHFDGSTGELFF. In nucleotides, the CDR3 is TGTGCCAGCAGCCAATTTCACTTCGACGGGAGCACCGGGGAGCTGTTTTTT.

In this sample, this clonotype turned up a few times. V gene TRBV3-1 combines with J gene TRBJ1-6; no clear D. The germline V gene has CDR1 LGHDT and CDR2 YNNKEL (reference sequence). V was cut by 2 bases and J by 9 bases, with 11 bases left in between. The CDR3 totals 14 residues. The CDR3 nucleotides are TGTGCCAGCAGCCAAAATAGGGCGGGTTCACCCCTCCACTTT. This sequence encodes CASSQNRAGSPLHF.

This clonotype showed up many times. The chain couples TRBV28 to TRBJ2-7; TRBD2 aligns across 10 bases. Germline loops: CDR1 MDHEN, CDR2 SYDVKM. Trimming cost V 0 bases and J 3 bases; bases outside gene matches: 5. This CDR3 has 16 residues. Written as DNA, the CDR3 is TGTGCCAGCAGTTTATGGATAGCGGGAGGAAACTACGAGCAGTACTTC. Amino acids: CASSLWIAGGNYEQYF. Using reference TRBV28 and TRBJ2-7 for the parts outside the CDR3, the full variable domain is DVKVTQSSRYLVKRTGEKVFLECVQDMDHENMFWYRQDPGLGLRLIYFSYDVKMKEKGDIPEGYSVSREKKERFSLILESASTNQTSMYLCASSLWIAGGNYEQYFGPGTRLTVT.

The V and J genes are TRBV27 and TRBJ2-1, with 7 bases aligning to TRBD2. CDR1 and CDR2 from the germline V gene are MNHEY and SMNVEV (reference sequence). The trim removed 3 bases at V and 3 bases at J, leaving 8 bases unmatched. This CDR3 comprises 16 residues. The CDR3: CASSFTGGGNYNEQFF. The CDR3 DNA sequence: TGTGCCAGCAGTTTTACGGGGGGAGGGAACTACAATGAGCAGTTCTTC.

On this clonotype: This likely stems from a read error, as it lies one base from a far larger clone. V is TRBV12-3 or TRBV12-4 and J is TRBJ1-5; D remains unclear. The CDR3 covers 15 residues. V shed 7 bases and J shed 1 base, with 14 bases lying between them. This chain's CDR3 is CASMRDQASNQPQHF. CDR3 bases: TGTGCCAGCATGAGAGACCAAGCGAGCAATCAGCCCCAGCATTTT.

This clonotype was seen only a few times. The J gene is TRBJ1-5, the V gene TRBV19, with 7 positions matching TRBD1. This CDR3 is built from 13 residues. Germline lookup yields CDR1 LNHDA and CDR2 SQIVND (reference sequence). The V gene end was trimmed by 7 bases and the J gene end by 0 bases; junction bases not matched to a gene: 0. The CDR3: CASNRGSNQPQHF. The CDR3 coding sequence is TGTGCCAGTAACAGGGGTAGCAATCAGCCCCAGCATTTT. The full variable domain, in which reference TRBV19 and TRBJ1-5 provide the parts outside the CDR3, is DGGITQSPKYLFRKEGQNVTLSCEQNLNHDAMYWYRQDPGQGLRLIYYSQIVNDFQKGDIAEGYSVSREKKESFPLTVTSAQKNPTAFYLCASNRGSNQPQHFGDGTRLSIL.

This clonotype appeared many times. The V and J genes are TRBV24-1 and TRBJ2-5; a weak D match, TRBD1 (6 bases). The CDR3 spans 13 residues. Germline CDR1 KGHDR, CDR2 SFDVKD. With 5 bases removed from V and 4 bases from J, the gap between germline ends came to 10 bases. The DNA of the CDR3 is TGTGCCACCAGTGTGGGGGCAGGAGAGACCCAGTACTTC. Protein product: CATSVGAGETQYF.

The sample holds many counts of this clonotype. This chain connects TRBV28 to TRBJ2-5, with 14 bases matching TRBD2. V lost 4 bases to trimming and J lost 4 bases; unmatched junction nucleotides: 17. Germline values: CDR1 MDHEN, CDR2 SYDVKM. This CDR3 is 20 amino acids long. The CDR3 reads CASSSYIGLAGGEVGETQYF. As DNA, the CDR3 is TGTGCCAGCAGTTCCTACATTGGACTAGCGGGAGGAGAAGTGGGAGAGACCCAGTACTTC.

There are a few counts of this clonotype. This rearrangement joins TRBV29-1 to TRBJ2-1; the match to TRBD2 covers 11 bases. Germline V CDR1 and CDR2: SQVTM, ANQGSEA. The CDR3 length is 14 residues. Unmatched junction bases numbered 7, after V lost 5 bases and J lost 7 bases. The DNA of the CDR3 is TGCAGCGTTATGACTAGCGGGAAAAGGAATGAGCAGTTCTTC. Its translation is CSVMTSGKRNEQFF.

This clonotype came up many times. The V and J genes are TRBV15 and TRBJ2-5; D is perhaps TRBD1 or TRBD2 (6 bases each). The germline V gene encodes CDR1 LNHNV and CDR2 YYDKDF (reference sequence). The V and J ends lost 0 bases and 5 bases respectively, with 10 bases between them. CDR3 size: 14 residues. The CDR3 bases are TGTGCCACCAGCAGAGAGGGGGGCCCGGAGACCCAGTACTTC. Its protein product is CATSREGGPETQYF.

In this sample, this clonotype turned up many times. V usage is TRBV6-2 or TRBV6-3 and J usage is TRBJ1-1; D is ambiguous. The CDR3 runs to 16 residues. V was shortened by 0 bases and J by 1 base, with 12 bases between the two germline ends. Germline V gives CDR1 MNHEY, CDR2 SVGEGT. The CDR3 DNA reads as TGTGCCAGCAGTTACTCGACAAGGGCTGAGAACACTGAAGCTTTCTTT. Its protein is CASSYSTRAENTEAFF.

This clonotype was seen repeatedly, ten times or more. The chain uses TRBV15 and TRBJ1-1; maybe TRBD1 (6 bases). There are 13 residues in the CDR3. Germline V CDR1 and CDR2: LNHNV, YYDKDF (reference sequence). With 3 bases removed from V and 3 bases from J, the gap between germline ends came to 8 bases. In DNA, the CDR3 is TGTGCCACCAGCAGTGGGGGCTACACTGAAGCTTTCTTT. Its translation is CATSSGGYTEAFF.

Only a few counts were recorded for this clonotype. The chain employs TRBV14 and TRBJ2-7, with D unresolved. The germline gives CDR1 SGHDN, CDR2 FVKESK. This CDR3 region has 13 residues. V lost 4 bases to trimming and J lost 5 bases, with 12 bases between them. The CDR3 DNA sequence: TGTGCCAGCAGCCCCGCGGTTGACCACGAGCAGTACTTC. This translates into CASSPAVDHEQYF.